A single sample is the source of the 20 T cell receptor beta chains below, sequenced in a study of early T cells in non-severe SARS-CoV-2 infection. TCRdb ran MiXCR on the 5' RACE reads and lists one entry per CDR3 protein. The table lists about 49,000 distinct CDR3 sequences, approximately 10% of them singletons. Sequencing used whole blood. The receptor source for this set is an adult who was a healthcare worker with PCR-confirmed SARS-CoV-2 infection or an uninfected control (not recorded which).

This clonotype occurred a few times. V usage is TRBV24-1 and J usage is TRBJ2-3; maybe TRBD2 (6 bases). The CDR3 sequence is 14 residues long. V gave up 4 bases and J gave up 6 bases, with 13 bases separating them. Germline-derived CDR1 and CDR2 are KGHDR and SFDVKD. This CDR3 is CATSDPTRLDTQYF. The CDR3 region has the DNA TGTGCCACCAGTGACCCGACTAGGCTCGATACGCAGTATTTT.

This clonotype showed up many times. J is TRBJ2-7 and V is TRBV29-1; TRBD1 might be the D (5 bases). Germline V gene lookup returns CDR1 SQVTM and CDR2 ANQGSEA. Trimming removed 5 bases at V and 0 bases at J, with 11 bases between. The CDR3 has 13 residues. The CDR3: CSVNKDNSYEQYF. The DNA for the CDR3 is TGCAGCGTTAATAAGGACAACTCCTACGAGCAGTACTTC.

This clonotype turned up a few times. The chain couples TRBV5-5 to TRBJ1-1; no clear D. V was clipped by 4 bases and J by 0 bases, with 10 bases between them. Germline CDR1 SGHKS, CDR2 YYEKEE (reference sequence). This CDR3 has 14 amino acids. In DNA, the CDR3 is TGTGCCAGCAGCGTGGGATGGATGAACACTGAAGCTTTCTTT. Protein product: CASSVGWMNTEAFF.

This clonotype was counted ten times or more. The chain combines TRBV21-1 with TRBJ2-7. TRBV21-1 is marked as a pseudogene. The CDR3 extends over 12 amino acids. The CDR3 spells CASYHHGDEQYF. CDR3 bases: TGTGCCAGCTATCACCACGGGGACGAGCAGTACTTC.

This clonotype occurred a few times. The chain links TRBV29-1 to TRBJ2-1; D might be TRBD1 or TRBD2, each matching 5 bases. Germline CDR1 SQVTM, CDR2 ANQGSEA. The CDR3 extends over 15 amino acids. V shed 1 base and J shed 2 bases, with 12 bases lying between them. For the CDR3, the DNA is TGCAGCGTTGAAGGAGGGACCCAGCCCTACAATGAGCAGTTCTTC. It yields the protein CSVEGGTQPYNEQFF.

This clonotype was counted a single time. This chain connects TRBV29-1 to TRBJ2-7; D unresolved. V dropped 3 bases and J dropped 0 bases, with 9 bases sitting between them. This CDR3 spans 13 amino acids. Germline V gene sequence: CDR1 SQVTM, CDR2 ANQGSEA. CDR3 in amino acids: CSVETPNSYEQYF. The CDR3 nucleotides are TGCAGCGTTGAGACACCGAACTCCTACGAGCAGTACTTC.

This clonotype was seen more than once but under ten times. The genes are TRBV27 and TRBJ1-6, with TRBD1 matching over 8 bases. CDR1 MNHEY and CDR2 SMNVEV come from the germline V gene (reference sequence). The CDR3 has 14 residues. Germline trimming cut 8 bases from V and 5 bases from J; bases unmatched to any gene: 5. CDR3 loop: CASVPGQDNSPLHF. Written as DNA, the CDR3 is TGTGCCAGCGTTCCGGGACAGGATAATTCACCCCTCCACTTT.

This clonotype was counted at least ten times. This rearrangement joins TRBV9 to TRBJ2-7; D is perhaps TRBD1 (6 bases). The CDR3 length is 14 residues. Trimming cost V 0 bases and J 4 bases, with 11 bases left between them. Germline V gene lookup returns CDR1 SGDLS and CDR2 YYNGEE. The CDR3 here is CASSVGAGAYEQYF. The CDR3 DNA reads TGTGCCAGCAGCGTAGGGGCAGGGGCGTACGAGCAGTACTTC.

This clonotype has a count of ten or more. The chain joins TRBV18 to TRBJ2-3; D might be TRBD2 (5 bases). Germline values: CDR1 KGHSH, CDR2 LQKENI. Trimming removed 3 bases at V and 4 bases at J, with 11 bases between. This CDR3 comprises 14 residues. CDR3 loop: CASSPPGSADTQYF. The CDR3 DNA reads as TGTGCCAGCTCACCCCCGGGATCAGCAGATACGCAGTATTTT.

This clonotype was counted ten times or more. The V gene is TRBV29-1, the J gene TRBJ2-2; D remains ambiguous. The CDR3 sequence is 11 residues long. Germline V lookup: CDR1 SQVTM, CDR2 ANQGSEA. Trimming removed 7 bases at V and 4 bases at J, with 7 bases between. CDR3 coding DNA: TGCAGCGCCGGACCCACCGGGGAGCTGTTTTTT. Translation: CSAGPTGELFF.

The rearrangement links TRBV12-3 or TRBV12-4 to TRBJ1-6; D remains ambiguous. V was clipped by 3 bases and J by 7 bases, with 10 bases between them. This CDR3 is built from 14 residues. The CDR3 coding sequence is TGTGCCAGCAGTTTCAGGCAGAGGAATTCACCCCTCCACTTT. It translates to CASSFRQRNSPLHF.

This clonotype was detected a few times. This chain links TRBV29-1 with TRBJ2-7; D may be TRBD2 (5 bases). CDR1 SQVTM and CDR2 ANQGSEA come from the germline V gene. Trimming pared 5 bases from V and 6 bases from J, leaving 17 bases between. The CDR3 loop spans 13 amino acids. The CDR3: CSVRRGSRSEQYF. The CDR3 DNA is TGCAGCGTTCGACGGGGAAGTCGGTCCGAGCAGTACTTC.

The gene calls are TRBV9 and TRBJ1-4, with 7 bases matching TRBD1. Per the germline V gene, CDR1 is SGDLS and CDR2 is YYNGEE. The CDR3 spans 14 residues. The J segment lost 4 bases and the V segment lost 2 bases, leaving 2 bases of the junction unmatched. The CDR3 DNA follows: TGTGCCAGCAGCGTCGGGACAGATAATGAAAAACTGTTTTTT. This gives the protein CASSVGTDNEKLFF. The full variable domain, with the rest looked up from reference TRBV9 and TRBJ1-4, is DSGVTQTPKHLITATGQRVTLRCSPRSGDLSVYWYQQSLDQGLQFLIQYYNGEERAKGNILERFSAQQFPDLHSELNLSSLELGDSALYFCASSVGTDNEKLFFGSGTQLSVL.

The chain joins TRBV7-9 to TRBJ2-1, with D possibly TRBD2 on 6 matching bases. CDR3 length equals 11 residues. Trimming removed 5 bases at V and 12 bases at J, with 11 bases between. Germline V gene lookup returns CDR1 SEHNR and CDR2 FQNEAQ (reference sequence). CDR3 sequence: CASSPTSLQFF. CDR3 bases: TGTGCCAGCAGCCCGACTAGTTTGCAGTTCTTC.

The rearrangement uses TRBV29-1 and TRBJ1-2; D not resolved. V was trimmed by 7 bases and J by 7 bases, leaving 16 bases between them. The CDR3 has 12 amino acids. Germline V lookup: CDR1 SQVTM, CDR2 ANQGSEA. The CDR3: CSGGTDDAGYTF. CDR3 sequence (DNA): TGCAGCGGTGGTACAGATGACGCTGGCTACACCTTC.

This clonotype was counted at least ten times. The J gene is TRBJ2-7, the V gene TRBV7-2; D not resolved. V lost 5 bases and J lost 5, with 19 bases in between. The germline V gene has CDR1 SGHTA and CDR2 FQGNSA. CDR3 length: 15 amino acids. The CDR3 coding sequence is TGTGCCAGCAGCGCGAGGAGACTGTCCCTCCACGAGCAGTACTTC. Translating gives CASSARRLSLHEQYF.

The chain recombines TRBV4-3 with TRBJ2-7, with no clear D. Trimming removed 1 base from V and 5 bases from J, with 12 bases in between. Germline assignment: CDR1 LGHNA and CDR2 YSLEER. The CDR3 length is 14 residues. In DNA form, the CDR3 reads TGCGCCAGCAGCCAAGGACCTGGTGCCCACGAGCAGTACTTC. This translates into CASSQGPGAHEQYF.

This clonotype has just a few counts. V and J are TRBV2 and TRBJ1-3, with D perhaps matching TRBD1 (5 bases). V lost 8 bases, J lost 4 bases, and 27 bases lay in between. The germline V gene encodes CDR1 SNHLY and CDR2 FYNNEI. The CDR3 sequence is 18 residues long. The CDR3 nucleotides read TGTGCCAGCCAGGGTCTGTCGGGCACCGGGACGGTAGGAAACACCATATATTTT. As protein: CASQGLSGTGTVGNTIYF.

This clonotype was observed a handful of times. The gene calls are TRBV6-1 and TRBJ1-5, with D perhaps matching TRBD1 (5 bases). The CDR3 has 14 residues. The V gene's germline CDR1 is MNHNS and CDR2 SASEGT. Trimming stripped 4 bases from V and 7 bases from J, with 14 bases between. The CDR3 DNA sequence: TGTGCCAGCAGTGTGGGCAGGGCCGGCCAGCCCCAGCATTTT. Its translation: CASSVGRAGQPQHF.

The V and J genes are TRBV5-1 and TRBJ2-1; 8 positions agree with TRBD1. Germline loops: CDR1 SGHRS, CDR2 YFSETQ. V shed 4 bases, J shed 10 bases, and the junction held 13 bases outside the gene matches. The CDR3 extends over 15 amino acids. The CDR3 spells CASSPDRGWTGEQFF. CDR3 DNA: TGCGCCAGCAGCCCAGACAGGGGCTGGACAGGCGAGCAGTTCTTC. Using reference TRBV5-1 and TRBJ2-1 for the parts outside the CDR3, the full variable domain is KAGVTQTPRYLIKTRGQQVTLSCSPISGHRSVSWYQQTPGQGLQFLFEYFSETQRNKGNFPGRFSGRQFSNSRSEMNVSTLELGDSALYLCASSPDRGWTGEQFFGPGTRLTVL.